The 23 T cell receptor beta chains below were found in one sample sequenced in a study of PD-1 blockade in classical Hodgkin lymphoma. Described time point: cycle 4 day 1 (C4D1), after six to seven weeks of nivolumab. All patients relapsed after autologous stem cell transplantation, and brentuximab vedotin exposure varied. Sequencing was performed with immunoSEQ multiplex PCR; in TCRdb, only in-frame clones are kept and a portion is missing. The sample includes about 96,000 clones, about 92% of them seen just once. The source was peripheral blood mononuclear cells (PBMCs), collected before the fourth cycle of nivolumab. These receptors were obtained from a human donor with classical Hodgkin lymphoma.

The rearrangement joins TRBV28 to TRBJ1-4; TRBD1 agrees at 7 bases. The CDR3 consists of 15 residues. Germline V gene lookup returns CDR1 MDHEN and CDR2 SYDVKM. With V trimmed by 1 base and J by 6 bases, 5 bases remained unmatched. In DNA form, the CDR3 reads TGTGCCAGCAGTTTATTCGACAGGGACTATGAAAAACTGTTTTTT. This sequence encodes CASSLFDRDYEKLFF.

The rearrangement joins TRBV10-3 to TRBJ1-2; D possibly corresponds to TRBD1 (5 bases). CDR3 length: 13 amino acids. CDR1 and CDR2 from the germline V gene are ENHRY and SYGVKD. The V end lost 7 bases, the J end lost 4 bases, and 13 bases lay between the germline ends. For the CDR3, the DNA is TGTGCCATCACCGGGACGGAGAGCTATGGCTACACCTTC. Translation: CAITGTESYGYTF.

This clone has just one count. CDR3 amino acids: CASRPLEEVGGYTF. The CDR3 DNA is TGTGCCAGCAGACCACTGGAGGAGGTTGGGGGCTACACCTTC. The chain has TRBV6-6 and TRBJ1-2; D not resolved. The CDR3 loop spans 14 amino acids. V lost 6 bases, J lost 8 bases, and 19 bases lay in between. CDR1 MNHNY and CDR2 SVGAGI come from the germline V gene (reference sequence).

The chain is built from TRBV5-6 and TRBJ2-7; 7 nucleotides match TRBD2. V shed 3 bases, J shed 4 bases, and the junction held 7 bases outside the gene matches. CDR3 length equals 14 residues. Germline CDR1 reads SGHDT; CDR2 reads YYEEEE. The CDR3 bases are TGTGCCAGCAGCTCTGGGGGGAGGGTGTACGAGCAGTACTTC. Translated, it gives CASSSGGRVYEQYF. The full variable domain, its missing parts supplied by reference TRBV5-6 and TRBJ2-7, is DAGVTQSPTHLIKTRGQQVTLRCSPKSGHDTVSWYQQALGQGPQFIFQYYEEEERQRGNFPDRFSGHQFPNYSSELNVNALLLGDSALYLCASSSGGRVYEQYFGPGTRLTVT.

In nucleotides, the CDR3 is TGTGCCAGCAGTTTGGCAGGGGAAAACGGGGAGCTGTTTTTT. Its protein is CASSLAGENGELFF. The V call is TRBV28, the J call TRBJ2-2, with D maybe TRBD1 (6 bases). This CDR3 spans 14 amino acids. Trimming cost V 3 bases and J 7 bases, with 12 bases left between them. Germline V gives CDR1 MDHEN, CDR2 SYDVKM.

The chain carries TRBV11-1 and TRBJ2-7; 9 nucleotides match TRBD1. V was clipped by 4 bases and J by 4 bases; unmatched bases: 8. The CDR3 totals 15 residues. Germline V gene data show CDR1 as SGHAT and CDR2 as FQDESV (reference sequence). The chain's CDR3 is CASSYIRDRVYEQYF. The CDR3 DNA sequence: TGTGCCAGCAGCTATATCCGGGACAGGGTTTACGAGCAGTACTTC.

The chain carries TRBV28 and TRBJ2-1, with 7 bases matching TRBD1. The CDR3 totals 18 residues. Germline V gene lookup returns CDR1 MDHEN and CDR2 SYDVKM. Losses at the gene ends were 3 bases for V and 6 bases for J; bases not matched to a gene: 17. The CDR3 is CASSLWKEWTGEANEQFF. Here the CDR3 DNA reads TGTGCCAGCAGTTTGTGGAAGGAATGGACAGGAGAGGCCAATGAGCAGTTCTTC. Complete variable domain (other parts from reference TRBV28 and TRBJ2-1): DVKVTQSSRYLVKRTGEKVFLECVQDMDHENMFWYRQDPGLGLRLIYFSYDVKMKEKGDIPEGYSVSREKKERFSLILESASTNQTSMYLCASSLWKEWTGEANEQFFGPGTRLTVL.

The chain employs TRBV5-8 and TRBJ2-1; D may match TRBD1 or TRBD2 (5 bases each). Per the germline V gene, CDR1 is SGHTS and CDR2 is YDEGEE. This CDR3 has 14 amino acids. The V gene lost 0 bases and the J gene lost 11 bases, with 15 bases spanning the gap. This chain's CDR3 is CASSLDRPTRKQFF. The CDR3 nucleotides read TGTGCCAGCAGCTTGGACAGGCCTACTAGGAAGCAGTTCTTC.

This chain links TRBV27 with TRBJ1-1; D is perhaps TRBD1 (6 bases). CDR3 length: 13 amino acids. Trimming took off 5 bases at V and 4 bases at J, with 11 bases between the two ends. The germline gives CDR1 MNHEY, CDR2 SMNVEV (reference sequence). CDR3 in amino acids: CASSPGATTEAFF. CDR3 nucleotide sequence: TGTGCCAGCAGTCCAGGGGCGACCACTGAAGCTTTCTTT.

This chain links TRBV9 with TRBJ2-2; D unresolved. The CDR3 sequence is 17 residues long. Deletions cut 4 bases from V and 5 bases from J, with 21 bases between. Germline values: CDR1 SGDLS, CDR2 YYNGEE. The CDR3 DNA is TGTGCCAGCAGCCTAATGGGCTCGGGCCTCGGAACCGGGGAGCTGTTTTTT. It is translated as CASSLMGSGLGTGELFF.

This clone occurred once. The chain links TRBV11-2 to TRBJ2-1; no clear D. Germline-derived CDR1 and CDR2 are SGHAT and FQNNGV. The length of the CDR3 is 15 residues. V shed 1 base and J shed 4 bases, with 11 bases lying between them. Here the CDR3 reads CASSLAQAGYNEQFF. For the CDR3, the DNA is TGTGCCAGCAGCTTAGCTCAGGCCGGATACAATGAGCAGTTCTTC.

This clone is a singleton in its sample. The chain has TRBV5-4 and TRBJ1-2; no firm D call. This CDR3 has 13 residues. Germline-derived CDR1 and CDR2 are SGHNT and YYREEE (reference sequence). Trimming cost V 2 bases and J 6 bases, with 11 bases left between them. Written as DNA, the CDR3 is TGTGCCAGCAGCTTTTACACGTCCCATGGCTACACCTTC. This encodes CASSFYTSHGYTF.

The chain has TRBV27 and TRBJ2-2; D unclear. CDR1 is MNHEY, CDR2 SMNVEV, per germline (reference sequence). Between the trimmed V and J ends, which lost 3 bases and 6 bases, there was a span of 5 bases. CDR3 length equals 12 residues. Written as DNA, the CDR3 is TGTGCCAGCAGTTTCATCCCCGGGGAGCTGTTTTTT. Its protein is CASSFIPGELFF.

This chain connects TRBV10-3 to TRBJ1-5, with TRBD1 identical over 8 bases. The CDR3 has 15 residues. The V and J ends lost 4 bases and 1 base, in that order; junction bases with no gene match: 3. Germline V CDR1 and CDR2: ENHRY, SYGVKD. The CDR3 loop reads CAISGTGGSNQPQHF. CDR3 DNA sequence: TGTGCCATCAGTGGTACAGGGGGGAGCAATCAGCCCCAGCATTTT.

This clone is a singleton in its sample. The chain combines TRBV27 with TRBJ2-1; TRBD2 matches at 9 bases. Germline CDR1 MNHEY, CDR2 SMNVEV (reference sequence). There are 16 residues in the CDR3. Germline trimming cut 1 base from V and 6 bases from J; bases unmatched to any gene: 7. The CDR3 region has the DNA TGTGCCAGCAGTTTATGGGTAGCGGGAGTGGGCAATGAGCAGTTCTTC. This codes for CASSLWVAGVGNEQFF.

The rearrangement joins TRBV30 to TRBJ2-7; D may be TRBD1 (5 bases). V shed 4 bases and J shed 6 bases, with 16 bases lying between them. CDR3 length equals 13 residues. Germline-derived CDR1 and CDR2 are GTSNPN and SVGIG (reference sequence). The CDR3 region has the DNA TGTGCCTGGACAGTGGAGACAGTCCGCGAGCAGTACTTC. It translates to CAWTVETVREQYF.

Turning to this clone: A junction end diverges from the germline sequence, so it may reflect a read error. The rearrangement joins TRBV18 to TRBJ1-1; 9 bases agree with TRBD1. CDR1 and CDR2 from the germline V gene are KGHSH and LQKENI. This CDR3 spans 17 amino acids. CDR3 region: CASSPLPIDRGAPEAFF. CDR3 coding DNA: TGTGCCAGCTCGCCACTACCTATTGACAGGGGGGCCCCTGAAGCTTTCTTT.

The rearrangement links TRBV5-1 to TRBJ1-3; possibly TRBD1 for D (5 bases). The CDR3 sequence is 17 residues long. Trimming took 3 bases from V and 1 from J, leaving 17 bases between them. Germline lookup yields CDR1 SGHRS and CDR2 YFSETQ. CDR3 sequence: CASSYGAGTKSGNTIYF. In nucleotides, the CDR3 is TGCGCCAGCAGCTATGGCGCCGGGACGAAGTCTGGAAACACCATATATTTT.

V gene TRBV28 combines with J gene TRBJ1-2; TRBD1 aligns across 11 bases. Germline V gene lookup returns CDR1 MDHEN and CDR2 SYDVKM. The V segment lost 6 bases and the J segment 8 bases; nucleotides outside the gene matches: 11. There are 15 residues in the CDR3. The CDR3 spells CASRSGGQGEEGYTF. The CDR3, as DNA: TGTGCCAGCAGATCCGGGGGACAGGGGGAAGAAGGCTACACCTTC.

Here the CDR3 reads CASSLGLAGGRYEQYF. The CDR3 bases are TGCGCCAGCAGCTTGGGACTAGCGGGAGGGCGCTACGAGCAGTACTTC. The chain links TRBV5-1 to TRBJ2-7, with 14 bases lining up with TRBD2. Trimming took 0 bases from V and 3 from J; bases not matched to a gene: 2. CDR3 length: 16 amino acids. Germline CDR1 is SGHRS and CDR2 is YFSETQ.

The chain couples TRBV10-1 to TRBJ2-7; D is undetermined. The CDR3 length is 13 residues. Trimming pared 6 bases from V and 2 bases from J, leaving 11 bases between. CDR1 and CDR2 (germline): WNHNN, SYGVQD (reference sequence). CDR3 coding DNA: TGCGCCAGCAGCCCGACCTTAACCTACGAGCAGTACTTC. This codes for CASSPTLTYEQYF.

V is TRBV5-1 and J is TRBJ1-3, with D possibly matching TRBD1 (5 bases). The length of the CDR3 is 19 residues. Germline-derived CDR1 and CDR2 are SGHRS and YFSETQ. V shed 4 bases and J shed 4 bases, with 27 bases lying between them. The CDR3 DNA reads TGCGCCAGCAGCCTCGGTTTGGGGCAGGGTATACGTTTCGGAAACACCATATATTTT. It encodes CASSLGLGQGIRFGNTIYF.

The chain carries TRBV7-9 and TRBJ2-5; 11 bases fit TRBD1. CDR1 and CDR2 (germline): SEHNR, FQNEAQ (reference sequence). After removal of 5 bases from V and 3 bases from J, the junction contained 5 bases not matched to a gene. This CDR3 is 15 amino acids long. CDR3 DNA: TGTGCCAGCAGCAGACCGGGACAGGGGGAAGAGACCCAGTACTTC. The encoded protein is CASSRPGQGEETQYF.